The 8 T cell receptor beta chains given below trace back to one sample, sequenced in a study of cytomegalovirus exposure and HLA in healthy donors. Researchers ran the PCR with 60 Vbeta and 13 Jbeta primers. The table came from immunoSEQ multiplex PCR; TCRdb's copy has only in-frame clones and leaves some out. Of roughly 130,000 clones listed, around 78% were seen once; the top ten hold over 1.5%. Specimen: PBMCs. The receptors shown here come from a woman in her forties or fifties in good health and CMV-seronegative.

J is TRBJ1-4 and V is TRBV25-1, with a weak D call TRBD1 (5 bases). Germline values: CDR1 MGHDK, CDR2 SYGVNS. The CDR3 loop spans 14 amino acids. V shed 2 bases and J shed 7 bases, with 11 bases lying between them. Here the CDR3 DNA reads TGTGCCAGCAGTGAAGCCAGGGTTGGTGAAAAACTGTTTTTT. This translates into CASSEARVGEKLFF.

This chain links TRBV6-5 with TRBJ2-1; 7 bases fit TRBD1. The CDR3 covers 16 residues. Trimming cost V 2 bases and J 2 bases; bases outside gene matches: 6. Germline CDR1 and CDR2: MNHEY and SVGAGI. In DNA form, the CDR3 reads TGTGCCAGCAGTTACCATGACAGGGAAACCTACAATGAGCAGTTCTTC. This encodes CASSYHDRETYNEQFF.

This clone was seen only a few times. V is TRBV6-5 and J is TRBJ2-3; 13 bases are a match to TRBD2. The CDR3 runs to 15 residues. Germline-derived CDR1 and CDR2 are MNHEY and SVGAGI. V shed 6 bases and J 9 bases; nucleotides not matched to a gene: 9. As DNA, the CDR3 is TGTGCCAGCAGGGGACTAGCGGGACCAGTAGGGACGCAGTATTTT. Protein: CASRGLAGPVGTQYF.

J is TRBJ1-2 and V is TRBV29-1, with D unresolved. Trimming left V 2 bases short and J 4 bases short, with 8 bases between. From germline, CDR1 is SQVTM and CDR2 ANQGSEA. The CDR3 consists of 12 residues. The CDR3 here is CSVENLGYGYTF. Here the CDR3 DNA reads TGCAGCGTTGAAAATCTAGGCTATGGCTACACCTTC.

The chain combines TRBV7-8 with TRBJ1-5; 7 nucleotides agree with TRBD1. Germline CDR1 is SGHVS and CDR2 is FQNEAQ. The CDR3 has 15 amino acids. The trim removed 5 bases at V and 5 bases at J, leaving 9 bases unmatched. The DNA of the CDR3 is TGTGCCAGCAGCGGGGGACAGAAGTTCGATCAGCCCCAGCATTTT. Encoded protein: CASSGGQKFDQPQHF.

The count of this clone is one. The chain joins TRBV6-1 to TRBJ2-7; D call uncertain. This CDR3 spans 14 amino acids. CDR1 is MNHNS and CDR2 is SASEGT in the germline V gene. V shed 5 bases and J shed 0 bases, with 11 bases lying between them. The CDR3 sequence: CASSFNPSSYEQYV. For the CDR3, the DNA is TGTGCCAGCAGTTTTAACCCTAGCTCCTACGAGCAGTACGTC.

This clone was seen only once. The chain has TRBV7-9 and TRBJ2-7, with 8 positions matching TRBD1. CDR1 and CDR2 (germline): SEHNR, FQNEAQ (reference sequence). This CDR3 has 16 amino acids. The trim removed 0 bases at V and 4 bases at J, leaving 8 bases unmatched. Here the CDR3 reads CASSLATDRAGYEQYV. In DNA form, the CDR3 reads TGTGCCAGCAGCTTAGCTACGGACAGGGCCGGGTACGAGCAGTACGTC.

J is TRBJ2-7 and V is TRBV12-5; perhaps TRBD2 as D (5 bases). CDR3 length: 13 residues. Germline CDR1 and CDR2: LGHNT and FRNRAP. Trimming took off 3 bases at V and 0 bases at J, with 6 bases between the two ends. The CDR3 loop is CASGLSGSYEQYV. The CDR3 nucleotides are TGTGCTAGTGGTTTAAGCGGCTCCTACGAGCAGTACGTC.